Listed below are T cell receptor beta chains from one sample, sequenced in a study of T cells in Graves' hyperthyroidism and ophthalmopathy. Each CDR3 protein is one row after TCRdb ran MiXCR on the multiplex PCR reads. The sample lists 550,000 to 800,000 distinct CDR3 sequences, roughly 17% seen once, with roughly a sixth in the top ten. The sequenced material came from blood. These receptors were taken from a man in his forties or fifties with Graves' hyperthyroidism. CDR3s include the opening cysteine and the closing phenylalanine or tryptophan. D genes are given only for firm matches. The size field is filled for only some rows; it gives once, few, many or a size class.

clone_size j_call d_call v_call cdr3_length cdr3_nt cdr3_aa
many TRBJ1-1 - TRBV6-2/TRBV6-3 12 TGTGCCAGCAGTCCGGGCGAGACTGAAGCTTTCTTT CASSPGETEAFF
many TRBJ2-2 TRBD1 TRBV10-3 17 TGTGCCATCAGTCCAAGAAGGGGACAGGGGAACACCGGGGAGCTGTTTTTT CAISPRRGQGNTGELFF
- TRBJ1-1 - TRBV6-1 11 TGTGCCAGCAGTTCCAGTAATGAAGCTTTCTTT CASSSSNEAFF
few TRBJ2-3 - TRBV20-1 15 TGCAGTGCTAGTCCGTTCGGGCCTCCCACAGATACGCAGTATTTT CSASPFGPPTDTQYF
- TRBJ2-1 TRBD2 TRBV20-1 15 TGCAGTGCTATCTCCGTGACTAGCGGTTACAATGAGCAGTTCTTC CSAISVTSGYNEQFF
many TRBJ1-1 - TRBV11-2 15 TGTGCCAGCAGCTTATCTCGATCACGGGGCACTGAAGCTTTCTTT CASSLSRSRGTEAFF
many TRBJ2-1 - TRBV29-1 13 TGCAGCCAGGCGGGTGGGGGAATAAATGAGCAGTTCTTC CSQAGGGINEQFF
many TRBJ1-5 TRBD1 TRBV18 14 TGTGCCAGCTCACCAGGACAGGTCGGTCAGCCCCAGCATTTT CASSPGQVGQPQHF
many TRBJ1-6 - TRBV7-8 13 TGTGCCAGCTCGGTCCAGGGCGGTTCACCCCTCCACTTT CASSVQGGSPLHF
few TRBJ2-2 - TRBV19 15 TGTGCCAGTATGTTGCCTTCTCCGAACACCGGGGAGCTGTTTTTT CASMLPSPNTGELFF
few TRBJ1-2 TRBD1 TRBV5-1 15 TGCGCCAGCAGCAGTACAGGGGGCTCAAGCTATGGCTACACCTTC CASSSTGGSSYGYTF
many TRBJ2-1 - TRBV7-2 12 TGTGCCAGCAGCATCCAGGGGAATGAGCAGTTCTTC CASSIQGNEQFF
- TRBJ1-1 - TRBV18 15 TGTGCCAGCTCACTAGGCGGCGGCCTGAGCCCTGAAGCTTTCTTT CASSLGGGLSPEAFF
- TRBJ2-7 TRBD1 TRBV27 13 TGTGCCAGCACTACGACAGGGTCATACGAGCAGTACTTC CASTTTGSYEQYF
- TRBJ2-7 TRBD2 TRBV7-3 14 TGTGCCAGCAGCTTAGCCGGGACTAGCCGCGAGCAGTACTTC CASSLAGTSREQYF
- TRBJ2-3 TRBD2 TRBV11-2 16 TGTGCCAGCAGCCGTCCCACTAGCGGGAGTCGCGATACGCAGTATTTT CASSRPTSGSRDTQYF
- TRBJ1-5 - TRBV7-9 14 TGTGCCAGCAGCCGCCTCCCGGGGGATCAGCCCCAGCATTTT CASSRLPGDQPQHF
- TRBJ2-1 TRBD1 TRBV24-1 14 TGTGCCACCAGGGGACAGGGATTACTCAATGAGCAGTTCTTC CATRGQGLLNEQFF
- TRBJ1-4 - TRBV27 15 TGTGCCAGCAGTTTAATAGGGAATTGGGGAGAAAAACTGTTTTTT CASSLIGNWGEKLFF
many TRBJ2-5 TRBD2 TRBV27 16 TGTGCCAGCAGTTCTCGACTAGCGGGCTTCCAAGAGACCCAGTACTTC CASSSRLAGFQETQYF
few TRBJ2-2 TRBD2 TRBV6-5 17 TGTGCCAGCAGGTTACTGGGGGCTAGCGGGAGAACCGGGGAGCTGTTTTTT CASRLLGASGRTGELFF
many TRBJ2-7 TRBD2 TRBV11-2 13 TGTGCCAGCAGCTTAGGACTAGCTTACGAGCAGTACTTC CASSLGLAYEQYF
few TRBJ1-5 - TRBV19 17 TGTGCCAGTAGCTACCGCCTGGACCGGGACTACAATCAGCCCCAGCATTTT CASSYRLDRDYNQPQHF
many TRBJ2-2 - TRBV11-2 15 TGTGCCAGCAGCCAAGACAGGGCGGGGACCGGGGAGCTGTTTTTT CASSQDRAGTGELFF
many TRBJ2-7 - TRBV27 14 TGTGCCAGCAGTTTAGGACCTAAACCGGACGAGCAGTACTTC CASSLGPKPDEQYF
- TRBJ2-7 TRBD2 TRBV2 20 TGTGCCAGCAGTGAAGCTGAGGGTGGTAGCGGGAGATATGATAACTACGAGCAGTACTTC CASSEAEGGSGRYDNYEQYF
- TRBJ2-3 - TRBV9 16 TGTGCCAGCAGCCCCGATACAGGGTTAGGCACAGATACGCAGTATTTT CASSPDTGLGTDTQYF
many TRBJ2-1 TRBD2 TRBV19 16 TGTGCCAGTTTAGCAGGGACTAGCGGGAGATGGTCTGAGCAGTTCTTC CASLAGTSGRWSEQFF
- TRBJ2-7 TRBD1 TRBV10-3 13 TGTGCCATCAGAATGGACAGGATGGGAGAGCAGTACTTC CAIRMDRMGEQYF